The TCR beta chain described here comes from a study of shared clonotypes between healthy human individuals. Turning to the study itself: Participating donors consisted of a couple of women and a few men aged 18 to 49. Each donor contributed plates that comprised three CD4 naive, three CD4 memory, two CD8 naive and one CD8 memory.

With 4 bases clipped from V and 6 bases from J, the junction kept 5 bases outside the gene matches. CDR1 and CDR2 from the germline V gene are SNHLY and FYNNEI. The CDR3 spans 13 residues. The sorted-subset replicate PCRs were given around 190 ng DNA, which is approximately 30,000 T cell genomes. TCRdb's table, derived via immunoSEQ multiplex PCR, lists solely in-frame clones and lacks some. Of 330,000 or so clones in the sample, roughly 80% were seen once. This clone occurred once. The sequencing input was memory CD4+ T cells sorted from blood. The sample's subset: CD45RA-negative fraction. This receptor was taken from a man aged 25-45 years in good health. V usage is TRBV2 and J usage is TRBJ2-7, with 8 nucleotides matching TRBD2. In nucleotides, the CDR3 is TGTGCCAGCAGTGGCTCGGCGGGAGGCGAGCAGTACTTC. It specifies CASSGSAGGEQYF.